Each of the 31 T cell receptor beta chains below was sequenced from the same sample in a study of cytomegalovirus exposure and HLA in healthy donors. The PCR ran on 60 Vbeta and 13 Jbeta primers. TCRdb keeps only in-frame clones here, not all; method: immunoSEQ multiplex PCR. The sample has about 140,000 clones, around three quarters seen once. Sequencing input: PBMCs. Every receptor here comes from a man in his forties in good health and CMV-seronegative.

CDR3 amino acids: CASSQSGTYEQYF. Here the CDR3 DNA reads TGCGCCAGCAGCCAAAGCGGGACCTACGAGCAGTACTTC. The chain recombines TRBV4-1 with TRBJ2-7; TRBD2 agrees at 7 bases. This CDR3 spans 13 amino acids. V trimming: 2 bases; J trimming: 2 bases; junction bases outside the gene matches: 0. CDR1 MGHRA and CDR2 YSYEKL come from the germline V gene.

As to this clone: At the DNA level, this CDR3 is encoded by other sequences in the same sample as well. The V and J genes are TRBV30 and TRBJ1-5, with D possibly being TRBD1 (5 bases). Germline CDR1 reads GTSNPN; CDR2 reads SVGIG (reference sequence). V was cut by 1 base and J by 4 bases, with 8 bases left in between. CDR3 size: 13 residues. The CDR3 protein is CAWSGGGNQPQHF. The CDR3 coding sequence is TGTGCCTGGAGTGGGGGGGGGAATCAGCCCCAGCATTTT.

This chain uses TRBV2 with TRBJ2-5; the D gene is possibly TRBD1 (5 bases). Looked up from germline, CDR1 is SNHLY and CDR2 is FYNNEI. The CDR3 runs 14 residues. V dropped 4 bases and J dropped 2 bases, with 11 bases sitting between them. The DNA for the CDR3 is TGTGCCAGCAGTGGCAGGGCCACACAAGAGACCCAGTACTTC. This sequence encodes CASSGRATQETQYF.

The chain uses TRBV5-5 and TRBJ1-4; 9 bases match TRBD1. After removal of 0 bases from V and 6 bases from J, the junction contained 12 bases not matched to a gene. Germline CDR1 reads SGHKS; CDR2 reads YYEKEE (reference sequence). The CDR3 contains 18 residues. The CDR3 DNA reads as TGTGCCAGCAGCTTGGAGGACAGGGGAAGTATTGCGGATGAAAAACTGTTTTTT. It yields the protein CASSLEDRGSIADEKLFF.

This clone was recorded only once. The rearrangement joins TRBV5-1 to TRBJ2-1, with D possibly being TRBD1 (6 bases). Germline V gene sequence: CDR1 SGHRS, CDR2 YFSETQ. This CDR3 is built from 13 residues. The V end was cut by 0 bases, the J end by 9 bases, with 10 bases between. CDR3: CASSLEQGSEQFF. In DNA, the CDR3 is TGCGCCAGCAGCTTGGAACAGGGTTCTGAGCAGTTCTTC.

This chain uses TRBV4-1 with TRBJ2-2, with 8 bases fitting TRBD2. With 1 base clipped from V and 5 bases from J, the junction kept 6 bases outside the gene matches. Germline CDR1 reads MGHRA; CDR2 reads YSYEKL. The CDR3 spans 16 residues. CDR3 nucleotides: TGCGCCAGCAGCCAAGTGGCGGGAGGAAGTACCGGGGAGCTGTTTTTT. Translated: CASSQVAGGSTGELFF.

The chain has TRBV6-5 and TRBJ2-1, with a possible D match to TRBD2 (6 bases). V lost 0 bases and J lost 9, with 15 bases in between. Per the germline V gene, CDR1 is MNHEY and CDR2 is SVGAGI. This CDR3 has 15 amino acids. CDR3 region: CASSYSTGVRGEQFF. The DNA for the CDR3 is TGTGCCAGCAGTTACTCGACGGGAGTAAGGGGTGAGCAGTTCTTC.

This sequence joins TRBV5-1 and TRBJ2-7, with D hard to call. The CDR3 contains 13 residues. Germline V lookup: CDR1 SGHRS, CDR2 YFSETQ. V gave up 2 bases and J gave up 7 bases, with 13 bases separating them. The chain's CDR3 is CASSFLSPGEQYF. The CDR3 bases are TGCGCCAGCAGCTTTCTCTCGCCCGGGGAGCAGTACTTC.

The chain is built from TRBV28 and TRBJ1-1, with 7 bases matching TRBD1. CDR3 length equals 15 residues. V dropped 7 bases and J dropped 1; count of bases not matched to a gene: 9. Germline V gene data show CDR1 as MDHEN and CDR2 as SYDVKM. The CDR3 loop reads CASKGLRQGNTEAFF. Written as DNA, the CDR3 is TGTGCCAGCAAGGGTTTACGACAGGGGAACACTGAAGCTTTCTTT. Looking up the rest from reference TRBV28 and TRBJ1-1 gives the full variable domain: DVKVTQSSRYLVKRTGEKVFLECVQDMDHENMFWYRQDPGLGLRLIYFSYDVKMKEKGDIPEGYSVSREKKERFSLILESASTNQTSMYLCASKGLRQGNTEAFFGQGTRLTVV.

The genes are TRBV9 and TRBJ2-2; 7 nucleotides line up with TRBD2. Germline loops: CDR1 SGDLS, CDR2 YYNGEE. CDR3 length: 13 residues. Losses at the gene ends were 7 bases for V and 4 bases for J; bases not matched to a gene: 4. The CDR3: CASSGLTTGELFF. The CDR3 DNA follows: TGTGCCAGCTCGGGACTAACCACCGGGGAGCTGTTTTTT.

J is TRBJ2-7 and V is TRBV6-5, with D possibly being TRBD2 (7 bases). The germline V gene has CDR1 MNHEY and CDR2 SVGAGI. V lost 3 bases to trimming and J lost 1 base, with 13 bases between them. The CDR3 runs to 15 residues. CDR3 DNA sequence: TGTGCCAGCAGTTATGAGGGGGGGGCATCCTACGAGCAGTACTTC. Encoded protein: CASSYEGGASYEQYF.

There are a few counts of this clone. This rearrangement joins TRBV19 to TRBJ2-2; D unresolved. The CDR3 covers 13 residues. V shed 3 bases and J shed 7 bases, with 9 bases lying between them. Germline CDR1 is LNHDA and CDR2 is SQIVND (reference sequence). CDR3 in amino acids: CASSIVAGGELFF. DNA for the CDR3: TGTGCCAGTAGTATCGTGGCTGGCGGGGAGCTGTTTTTT.

A remark on this clone: Other DNA sequences in the sample encode the same CDR3. The chain carries TRBV19 and TRBJ2-7, with TRBD1 identical over 8 bases. The CDR3 covers 14 residues. V lost 3 bases and J lost 4; bases outside the gene matches: 5. Per germline, CDR1 LNHDA and CDR2 SQIVND (reference sequence). DNA of the CDR3: TGTGCCAGTAGTATTGGACAGGGTCGGTACGAGCAGTACTTC. Protein sequence: CASSIGQGRYEQYF.

In its sample, this clone was seen a few times. The genes are TRBV6-1 and TRBJ1-1; 7 bases are a match to TRBD1. The germline CDR1 and CDR2 sequences are MNHNS and SASEGT. V trimming: 2 bases; J trimming: 0 bases; junction bases outside the gene matches: 12. This CDR3 region has 18 residues. DNA for the CDR3: TGTGCCAGCAGTGAAATTGGGGACAGTAACTATGTGAACACTGAAGCTTTCTTT. Amino acids: CASSEIGDSNYVNTEAFF.

This chain links TRBV28 with TRBJ2-7; D is possibly TRBD2 (5 bases). The CDR3 has 11 amino acids. Germline V CDR1 and CDR2: MDHEN, SYDVKM. Trimming stripped 3 bases from V and 12 bases from J, with 12 bases between. The CDR3 is CASSLWEEGYF. The DNA of the CDR3 is TGTGCCAGCAGTTTGTGGGAAGAGGGGTACTTC. Combining the CDR3 with reference TRBV28 and TRBJ2-7 gives the whole variable domain DVKVTQSSRYLVKRTGEKVFLECVQDMDHENMFWYRQDPGLGLRLIYFSYDVKMKEKGDIPEGYSVSREKKERFSLILESASTNQTSMYLCASSLWEEGYFGPGTRLTVT.

The V and J genes are TRBV11-2 and TRBJ1-6; D perhaps matches TRBD1 (5 bases). The length of the CDR3 is 17 residues. The germline gives CDR1 SGHAT, CDR2 FQNNGV. Trimming removed 5 bases at V and 4 bases at J, with 18 bases between. CDR3 DNA: TGTGCCAGCAGCCCGAGGACACAACTTTATTATAATTCACCCCTCCACTTT. It is translated as CASSPRTQLYYNSPLHF.

The V call is TRBV6-6, the J call TRBJ1-5; the match to TRBD1 covers 7 bases. The V gene end was trimmed by 0 bases and the J gene end by 5 bases; junction bases not matched to a gene: 7. CDR1 and CDR2 (germline): MNHNY, SVGAGI (reference sequence). This CDR3 is built from 16 residues. CDR3 in amino acids: CASSYSWAGGDQPQHF. CDR3 sequence (DNA): TGTGCCAGCAGTTACTCGTGGGCAGGGGGTGATCAGCCCCAGCATTTT.

The V and J genes are TRBV27 and TRBJ2-1; 9 bases match TRBD2. Germline assignment: CDR1 MNHEY and CDR2 SMNVEV (reference sequence). The trim removed 7 bases at V and 6 bases at J, leaving 16 bases unmatched. The CDR3 spans 17 residues. Here the CDR3 reads CASNRGGGGRSGNEQFF. CDR3 nucleotide sequence: TGTGCCAGCAATCGCGGGGGGGGCGGGAGATCGGGCAATGAGCAGTTCTTC.

The chain uses TRBV6-6 and TRBJ2-5; possibly TRBD2 for D (5 bases). Germline V gives CDR1 MNHNY, CDR2 SVGAGI (reference sequence). The CDR3 covers 14 residues. Trimming stripped 1 base from V and 4 bases from J, with 10 bases between. The CDR3 loop is CASSYWLEGETQYF. As DNA, the CDR3 is TGTGCCAGCAGTTACTGGCTAGAGGGAGAGACCCAGTACTTC.

This clone was recorded a few times. This chain connects TRBV7-9 to TRBJ1-3; D might be TRBD1 (5 bases). CDR3 length equals 14 residues. CDR1 and CDR2 from the germline V gene are SEHNR and FQNEAQ (reference sequence). Trimming pared 5 bases from V and 3 bases from J, leaving 11 bases between. The CDR3 here is CASSPPGGGNTIYF. DNA of the CDR3: TGTGCCAGCAGCCCCCCGGGGGGTGGAAACACCATATATTTT.

The chain links TRBV18 to TRBJ2-4, with a possible D match to TRBD1 (6 bases). Trimming took 2 bases from V and 3 from J, leaving 11 bases between them. Germline lookup yields CDR1 KGHSH and CDR2 LQKENI. This CDR3 has 15 residues. The CDR3 DNA sequence: TGTGCCAGCTCACCATGGGACAAGAACAAAAACATTCAGTACTTC. Its translation: CASSPWDKNKNIQYF.

Comments on this clone: This specimen includes other DNA sequences encoding the same CDR3. This chain joins TRBV18 and TRBJ2-7, with D unclear. Germline CDR1 and CDR2: KGHSH and LQKENI. The ends were cut back, 6 bases at V and 0 bases at J, with 6 bases in the middle. This CDR3 is 12 amino acids long. The CDR3 DNA reads TGTGCCAGCTCCCCCAGCTCCTACGAGCAGTACTTC. It specifies CASSPSSYEQYF.

The V call is TRBV18, the J call TRBJ1-3; 7 positions agree with TRBD1. The CDR3 consists of 16 residues. From germline, CDR1 is KGHSH and CDR2 LQKENI. Trimming cost V 3 bases and J 0 bases; bases outside gene matches: 5. CDR3 coding DNA: TGTGCCAGCTCACCTCGACAGGGCACCTCTGGAAACACCATATATTTT. This sequence encodes CASSPRQGTSGNTIYF.

V is TRBV5-1 and J is TRBJ2-5; 8 bases fit TRBD1. Germline V gene data show CDR1 as SGHRS and CDR2 as YFSETQ. The CDR3 runs 16 residues. V shed 1 base, J shed 2 bases, and the junction held 7 bases outside the gene matches. As DNA, the CDR3 is TGCGCCAGCAGCTTGACTAGACAGGGGATTCAAGAGACCCAGTACTTC. It yields the protein CASSLTRQGIQETQYF.

This clone was picked up a small number of times. V and J are TRBV19 and TRBJ2-6; a weak D match, TRBD2 (6 bases). Deletions cut 3 bases from V and 3 bases from J, with 12 bases between. Germline CDR1 LNHDA, CDR2 SQIVND (reference sequence). The CDR3 totals 16 residues. Here the CDR3 reads CASSIPQGGGANVLTF. The DNA for the CDR3 is TGTGCCAGTAGTATCCCCCAGGGAGGTGGGGCCAACGTCCTGACTTTC.

This clone was counted only a few times. CDR3 amino acids: CASKGTEAFF. In nucleotides, the CDR3 is TGTGCCAGCAAGGGGACAGAAGCTTTCTTT. The V call is TRBV5-6, the J call TRBJ1-1, with D possibly matching TRBD1 (6 bases). The germline V gene has CDR1 SGHDT and CDR2 YYEEEE. This CDR3 is built from 10 residues. Trimming removed 6 bases from V and 8 bases from J, with 8 bases in between.

This chain connects TRBV2 to TRBJ2-5; D is possibly TRBD2 (7 bases). V was shortened by 6 bases and J by 5 bases, with 19 bases between the two germline ends. Germline V gives CDR1 SNHLY, CDR2 FYNNEI. The CDR3 consists of 15 residues. The CDR3 DNA follows: TGTGCCAGCAGCGTGGAGGGGGGGGGCTGGGAGACCCAGTACTTC. The encoded protein is CASSVEGGGWETQYF.

This clone was detected a few times. The rearrangement joins TRBV9 to TRBJ2-5; the match to TRBD1 covers 8 bases. V was clipped by 0 bases and J by 5 bases; unmatched bases: 6. CDR1 is SGDLS, CDR2 YYNGEE, per germline. The CDR3 extends over 15 amino acids. The DNA of the CDR3 is TGTGCCAGCAGCGTAGATGGACAGGGCGGGGAGACCCAGTACTTC. As protein: CASSVDGQGGETQYF.

This chain links TRBV7-6 with TRBJ2-7, with 8 positions matching TRBD2. In germline, CDR1 is SGHVS, CDR2 FNYEAQ. The CDR3 length is 18 residues. Trimming at V came to 1 base and at J to 2 bases, leaving 13 bases not matched to a gene. As DNA, the CDR3 is TGTGCCAGCAGCTTAGGTCCGGGAGGGGCCATGGGCGCCTACGAGCAGTACTTC. Translating gives CASSLGPGGAMGAYEQYF.

To note about this clone: Other DNA sequences in the same sample also yield this CDR3. The rearrangement links TRBV5-6 to TRBJ2-1, with D perhaps TRBD2 (5 bases). CDR1 and CDR2 from the germline V gene are SGHDT and YYEEEE. CDR3 size: 12 residues. Between the trimmed V and J ends, which lost 0 bases and 8 bases, there was a span of 6 bases. Written as DNA, the CDR3 is TGTGCCAGCAGCTTGGTCGGGGATGAGCAGTTCTTC. It specifies CASSLVGDEQFF.

The chain has TRBV7-8 and TRBJ1-5; TRBD1 matches at 8 bases. Germline values: CDR1 SGHVS, CDR2 FQNEAQ. This CDR3 region has 16 residues. V dropped 4 bases and J dropped 1; count of bases not matched to a gene: 6. The CDR3 region has the DNA TGTGCCAGCAGCTCATCCGACAGGGGAAGCAATCAGCCCCAGCATTTT. Protein: CASSSSDRGSNQPQHF. Filled out from reference TRBV7-8 and TRBJ1-5, the complete variable domain reads GAGVSQSPRYKVAKRGQDVALRCDPISGHVSLFWYQQALGQGPEFLTYFQNEAQLDKSGLPSDRFFAERPEGSVSTLKIQRTQQEDSAVYLCASSSSDRGSNQPQHFGDGTRLSIL.